These 22 T cell receptor beta chains were all obtained from the same sample, sequenced in a study of shared clonotypes between healthy human individuals. The table came from immunoSEQ multiplex PCR; TCRdb's copy has only in-frame clones and leaves some out. The data show about 2.4 million clones, 93% seen once. The sequenced sample was naive CD4+ T cells from PBMCs. The subset: CD45RA+ positively selected. Every receptor here comes from a young man in good health. Some clones in this sample may be carry-over from other donors' samples.

This sequence joins TRBV27 and TRBJ2-4; D is possibly TRBD1 (6 bases). V was cut by 10 bases and J by 5 bases, with 21 bases left in between. Per the germline V gene, CDR1 is MNHEY and CDR2 is SMNVEV (reference sequence). CDR3 length: 15 residues. CDR3: CATQGTGRWENIQYF. For the CDR3, the DNA is TGTGCCACCCAGGGGACGGGGAGATGGGAAAACATTCAGTACTTC.

The chain joins TRBV7-9 to TRBJ2-5, with 7 bases fitting TRBD2. CDR3 length equals 16 residues. Germline V gene data show CDR1 as SEHNR and CDR2 as FQNEAQ (reference sequence). With 3 bases clipped from V and 5 bases from J, the junction kept 12 bases outside the gene matches. CDR3 sequence (DNA): TGTGCCAGCAGCTTGGCCCTAGCGGCCTGGGGGGAGACCCAGTACTTC. Its protein product is CASSLALAAWGETQYF.

The chain is built from TRBV6-6 and TRBJ2-3; 8 bases map to TRBD2. J gave up 6 bases and V 0 bases, and 5 bases lay outside the gene matches. From germline, CDR1 is MNHNY and CDR2 SVGAGI (reference sequence). The CDR3 totals 15 residues. The chain's CDR3 is CASSYSILAGDTQYF. The CDR3 DNA reads TGTGCCAGCAGTTACTCAATATTAGCGGGGGATACGCAGTATTTT.

The rearrangement links TRBV10-3 to TRBJ2-7; D gene uncertain. The V gene lost 2 bases and the J gene lost 0 bases, with 5 bases spanning the gap. The germline V gene encodes CDR1 ENHRY and CDR2 SYGVKD. CDR3 length: 13 amino acids. The chain's CDR3 is CAISERNSYEQYF. CDR3 bases: TGTGCCATCAGTGAGCGTAACTCCTACGAGCAGTACTTC.

J is TRBJ2-1 and V is TRBV5-4; 12 nucleotides agree with TRBD1. The CDR3 loop spans 15 amino acids. V shed 3 bases and J 9 bases; nucleotides not matched to a gene: 7. From germline, CDR1 is SGHNT and CDR2 YYREEE (reference sequence). The CDR3 protein is CASSYPGQGASEQFF. The CDR3 bases are TGTGCCAGCAGCTATCCGGGACAGGGGGCAAGTGAGCAGTTCTTC. Full variable domain (remainder filled in from reference TRBV5-4 and TRBJ2-1): ETGVTQSPTHLIKTRGQQVTLRCSSQSGHNTVSWYQQALGQGPQFIFQYYREEENGRGNFPPRFSGLQFPNYSSELNVNALELDDSALYLCASSYPGQGASEQFFGPGTRLTVL.

The V call is TRBV29-1, the J call TRBJ1-2; D not resolved. CDR1 is SQVTM and CDR2 is ANQGSEA in the germline V gene. The CDR3 is 11 residues long. The V and J ends lost 4 bases and 0 bases respectively, with 3 bases between them. The DNA for the CDR3 is TGCAGCGTTGCAACTAACTATGGCTACACCTTC. Translation: CSVATNYGYTF.

The chain links TRBV30 to TRBJ1-5; no definite D call. CDR1 is GTSNPN, CDR2 SVGIG, per germline (reference sequence). V was trimmed by 3 bases and J by 4 bases, leaving 7 bases between them. The CDR3 consists of 12 residues. The DNA for the CDR3 is TGTGCCTGGAGGGGGTCTAATCAGCCCCAGCATTTT. Protein: CAWRGSNQPQHF.

The rearrangement uses TRBV7-2 and TRBJ2-1; TRBD2 agrees at 14 bases. V lost 1 base, J lost 7 bases, and 9 bases stayed unmatched. The CDR3 covers 18 residues. CDR1 is SGHTA, CDR2 FQGNSA, per germline. The CDR3 protein is CASSLGRLAGGPANEQFF. In DNA, the CDR3 is TGTGCCAGCAGCTTAGGAAGACTAGCGGGAGGGCCGGCTAATGAGCAGTTCTTC.

Remarks on this clone: Additional DNA sequences in this sample encode the identical CDR3. J is TRBJ2-3 and V is TRBV9; the D is unclear. CDR1 is SGDLS and CDR2 is YYNGEE in the germline V gene. This CDR3 has 12 amino acids. With 2 bases removed from V and 3 bases from J, the gap between germline ends came to 4 bases. Written as DNA, the CDR3 is TGTGCCAGCAGCGTGGGGACAGATACGCAGTATTTT. It encodes CASSVGTDTQYF.

The J gene is TRBJ2-2, the V gene TRBV5-8; 8 bases are shared with TRBD1. V shed 4 bases, J shed 0 bases, and the junction held 5 bases outside the gene matches. Germline loops: CDR1 SGHTS, CDR2 YDEGEE. The CDR3 runs 16 residues. As DNA, the CDR3 is TGTGCCAGCAGCCGGACAGGGTTCCCGAACACCGGGGAGCTGTTTTTT. As protein: CASSRTGFPNTGELFF. The entire variable domain, with the rest obtained from reference TRBV5-8 and TRBJ2-2, is as follows: EAGVTQSPTHLIKTRGQQATLRCSPISGHTSVYWYQQALGLGLQFLLWYDEGEERNRGNFPPRFSGRQFPNYSSELNVNALELEDSALYLCASSRTGFPNTGELFFGEGSRLTVL.

The CDR3 protein is CASSSGQDIPQQYF. The CDR3 DNA is TGTGCCAGCAGTTCGGGACAGGACATACCACAGCAGTACTTC. The chain recombines TRBV28 with TRBJ2-7; 8 bases agree with TRBD1. The germline CDR1 and CDR2 sequences are MDHEN and SYDVKM. V lost 4 bases, J lost 8 bases, and 10 bases stayed unmatched. The CDR3 sequence is 14 residues long.

The sample holds one count of this clone. The chain couples TRBV20-1 to TRBJ2-7; D unclear. This CDR3 is built from 9 residues. Germline V gives CDR1 DFQATT, CDR2 SNEGSKA (reference sequence). V was trimmed by 5 bases and J by 9 bases, leaving 8 bases between them. Here the CDR3 reads CSALALQYF. The CDR3 DNA reads as TGCAGTGCTCTCGCCCTGCAGTACTTC.

This sequence joins TRBV6-4 and TRBJ2-6; D remains unclear. V gave up 8 bases and J gave up 0 bases, with 11 bases separating them. This CDR3 has 15 amino acids. In germline, CDR1 is MRHNA, CDR2 SNTAGT. CDR3 nucleotides: TGTGCCAGCTCTGAGAGACCCTCTGGGGCCAACGTCCTGACTTTC. Protein product: CASSERPSGANVLTF.

V usage is TRBV4-1 and J usage is TRBJ2-6; the D is unclear. The germline V gene encodes CDR1 MGHRA and CDR2 YSYEKL. The CDR3 length is 18 residues. Trimming took off 1 base at V and 0 bases at J, with 13 bases between the two ends. The CDR3 sequence is CASSQGEIWSSGANVLTF. The CDR3 DNA reads as TGCGCCAGCAGCCAAGGCGAAATATGGTCCTCTGGGGCCAACGTCCTGACTTTC.

This rearrangement joins TRBV28 to TRBJ2-5; 7 bases are a match to TRBD1. The trim removed 5 bases at V and 3 bases at J, leaving 15 bases unmatched. CDR1 is MDHEN, CDR2 SYDVKM, per germline. This CDR3 region has 17 residues. The CDR3 region is CASSPNPGQRKEETQYF. As DNA, the CDR3 is TGTGCCAGCAGTCCGAACCCGGGACAGCGAAAAGAAGAGACCCAGTACTTC.

This clone was counted only a few times. This chain connects TRBV29-1 to TRBJ1-1, with a weak D call TRBD1 (6 bases). V shed 7 bases and J shed 1 base, with 13 bases lying between them. This CDR3 comprises 13 residues. Germline V CDR1 and CDR2: SQVTM, ANQGSEA. The CDR3 here is CSESGAGNTEAFF. CDR3 nucleotide sequence: TGCAGCGAGTCAGGGGCGGGGAACACTGAAGCTTTCTTT.

The count of this clone is one. The V call is TRBV7-9, the J call TRBJ2-5; D assignment may be TRBD1 or TRBD2 (5 bases each). This CDR3 spans 15 amino acids. Germline CDR1 reads SEHNR; CDR2 reads FQNEAQ (reference sequence). V lost 5 bases and J lost 1, with 14 bases in between. CDR3 DNA: TGTGCCAGCAGCAAGGGACCAAACCGCCAAGAGACCCAGTACTTC. Translating it yields CASSKGPNRQETQYF.

As for this clone: A junction end diverges from the germline sequence, so it may reflect a read error. The V gene is TRBV5-4, the J gene TRBJ2-5; maybe TRBD1 (5 bases). There are 14 residues in the CDR3. Germline V gene sequence: CDR1 SGHNT, CDR2 YYREEE (reference sequence). The CDR3, as DNA: TGCGCCAGCAGCCAACCCCGCAGGGAAGAGACCCAGTACTTC. It is translated as CASSQPRREETQYF.

The chain carries TRBV6-6 and TRBJ2-7; 10 bases are shared with TRBD2. The CDR3 contains 16 residues. Trimming at V came to 2 bases and at J to 4 bases, leaving 8 bases not matched to a gene. Germline V gene lookup returns CDR1 MNHNY and CDR2 SVGAGI (reference sequence). The CDR3 sequence: CASSYSWSSGGYEQYF. The CDR3 nucleotides read TGTGCCAGCAGTTACAGTTGGTCTAGCGGGGGTTACGAGCAGTACTTC.

J is TRBJ2-1 and V is TRBV5-4, with D perhaps TRBD2 (6 bases). The CDR3 is made up of 18 amino acids. The germline V gene encodes CDR1 SGHNT and CDR2 YYREEE (reference sequence). The V end lost 4 bases, the J end lost 0 bases, and 20 bases lay between the germline ends. The CDR3 nucleotides are TGTGCCAGCAGCGCCGGGGGTCTTTCTTCGAGCTCCTACAATGAGCAGTTCTTC. It encodes CASSAGGLSSSSYNEQFF.

The J gene is TRBJ2-2, the V gene TRBV21-1; the D call of TRBD2 is as the table states it, not checked on the DNA. TRBV21-1 is classified as a pseudogene. This CDR3 is 16 amino acids long. The DNA for the CDR3 is TGTGCCAGCAGCAAAGCTTATGGGAGAGGCACCGGGGAGCTGTTTTTT. This codes for CASSKAYGRGTGELFF.

The chain joins TRBV7-2 to TRBJ2-5; D perhaps matches TRBD2 (5 bases). The CDR3 is 15 amino acids. The V gene lost 1 base and the J gene lost 3 bases, with 12 bases spanning the gap. CDR1 is SGHTA and CDR2 is FQGNSA in the germline V gene. The CDR3 spells CASSLGTGLKETQYF. The CDR3 DNA follows: TGTGCCAGCAGCTTAGGGACTGGATTAAAAGAGACCCAGTACTTC.